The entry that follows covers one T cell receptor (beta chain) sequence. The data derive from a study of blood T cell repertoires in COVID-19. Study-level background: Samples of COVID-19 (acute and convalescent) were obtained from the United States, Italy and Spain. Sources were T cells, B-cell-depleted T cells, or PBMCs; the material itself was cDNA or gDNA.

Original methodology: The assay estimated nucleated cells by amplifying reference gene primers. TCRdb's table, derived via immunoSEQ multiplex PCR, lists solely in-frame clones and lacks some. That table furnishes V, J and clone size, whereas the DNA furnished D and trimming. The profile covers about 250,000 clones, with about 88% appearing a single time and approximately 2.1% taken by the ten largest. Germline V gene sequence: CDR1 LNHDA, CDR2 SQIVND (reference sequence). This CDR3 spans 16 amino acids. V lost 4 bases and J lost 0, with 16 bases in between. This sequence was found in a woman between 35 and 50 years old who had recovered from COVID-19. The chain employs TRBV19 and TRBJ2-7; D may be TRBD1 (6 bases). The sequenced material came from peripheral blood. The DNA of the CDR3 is TGTGCCAGTAGTACCCAGGGTGGGGGCTCCTCCTACGAGCAGTACTTC. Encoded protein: CASSTQGGGSSYEQYF.